Following are 21 T cell receptor beta chains from one sample sequenced in a study of vaccination effects on CD4 cells after COVID-19. Clones were read by immunoSEQ multiplex PCR, and TCRdb kept only the in-frame ones, dropping some. The sample holds 62,000 or so clones, 80% seen once. These receptors have no known antigen. ViraFEST used viral peptide pools to expand antigen-specific CD4+ T cells before sequencing. Cells that had been cultured for less than eleven days were the source of isolated CD4+ T cells. The healthy vaccine recipients, who had no prior SARS-CoV-2 infection, showed negative nucleocapsid antibodies. The source material was CD4+ T cells from PBMCs cultured with SARS-CoV-2 spike peptides, sampled before COVID-19 vaccination. These receptors all come from a human donor who received a COVID-19 vaccine.

The table lists this clone with a few counts. The chain links TRBV6-5 to TRBJ2-1; perhaps TRBD2 as D (5 bases). Germline V gene data show CDR1 as MNHEY and CDR2 as SVGAGI. The ends were cut back, 6 bases at V and 5 bases at J, with 11 bases in the middle. The CDR3 extends over 13 amino acids. CDR3 in DNA: TGTGCCAGCAGACCGGACTGGGACAATGAGCAGTTCTTC. Protein: CASRPDWDNEQFF.

The rearrangement joins TRBV18 to TRBJ1-2, with a possible D match to TRBD1 (5 bases). This CDR3 is 13 amino acids long. V gave up 3 bases and J gave up 4 bases, with 9 bases separating them. Germline CDR1 is KGHSH and CDR2 is LQKENI. Written as DNA, the CDR3 is TGTGCCAGCTCACCCGGGGCCGGCTATGGCTACACCTTC. Its protein is CASSPGAGYGYTF.

The rearrangement links TRBV5-1 to TRBJ1-1; TRBD1 is a possible D gene (6 bases). V lost 0 bases and J 4 bases, leaving 13 bases between the germline ends. Germline values: CDR1 SGHRS, CDR2 YFSETQ. This CDR3 has 15 amino acids. The CDR3 sequence: CASSLDGGLRTEAFF. The CDR3 nucleotides are TGCGCCAGCAGCTTGGATGGGGGCCTACGCACTGAAGCTTTCTTT.

The chain combines TRBV5-1 with TRBJ1-3; D perhaps matches TRBD1 (5 bases). V was trimmed by 0 bases and J by 0 bases, leaving 13 bases between them. The CDR3 sequence is 17 residues long. CDR1 is SGHRS, CDR2 YFSETQ, per germline. CDR3 residues: CASSLVGRLGSGNTIYF. The DNA of the CDR3 is TGCGCCAGCAGCTTGGTGGGGCGTTTGGGCTCTGGAAACACCATATATTTT.

For the CDR3, the DNA is TGTGCCAGCTCACCCTGGACAGGGACCGAAAAACTGTTTTTT. Translation: CASSPWTGTEKLFF. This chain joins TRBV18 and TRBJ1-4; TRBD1 aligns across 8 bases. V shed 3 bases and J 8 bases; nucleotides not matched to a gene: 5. Per germline, CDR1 KGHSH and CDR2 LQKENI. The CDR3 spans 14 residues.

The chain's CDR3 is CASSQSRGTVNKDTQYF. CDR3 sequence (DNA): TGCGCCAGCAGTCAATCGCGGGGGACAGTGAATAAAGATACGCAGTATTTT. V and J are TRBV23-1 and TRBJ2-3; D might be TRBD1 or TRBD2, each matching 7 bases. TRBV23-1 belongs to the ORF category, with a function that is uncertain. The CDR3 sequence is 17 residues long. The V gene lost 0 bases and the J gene lost 5 bases, with 18 bases spanning the gap.

This chain links TRBV28 with TRBJ1-4, with D maybe TRBD1 (6 bases). The ends were cut back, 5 bases at V and 7 bases at J, with 23 bases in the middle. Germline loops: CDR1 MDHEN, CDR2 SYDVKM. The CDR3 runs 17 residues. The chain's CDR3 is CASSLAPLQGKAEKLFF. In DNA form, the CDR3 reads TGTGCCAGCAGTCTAGCCCCATTACAGGGTAAGGCTGAAAAACTGTTTTTT.

The genes are TRBV5-1 and TRBJ1-4; D remains unclear. CDR1 is SGHRS, CDR2 YFSETQ, per germline. V lost 5 bases and J lost 5, with 13 bases in between. The CDR3 runs to 14 residues. CDR3 protein: CASSEGRGNEKLFF. The CDR3 DNA is TGCGCCAGCAGTGAGGGCAGAGGAAATGAAAAACTGTTTTTT.

This chain uses TRBV6-2 or TRBV6-3 with TRBJ1-1; unclear D gene. Germline CDR1 is MNHEY and CDR2 is SVGEGT. Trimming stripped 7 bases from V and 1 base from J, with 10 bases between. There are 13 residues in the CDR3. The CDR3 nucleotides are TGTGCCAGCATCCCACAGACGAACACTGAAGCTTTCTTT. Encoded protein: CASIPQTNTEAFF.

The V gene is TRBV6-5, the J gene TRBJ2-5; D possibly corresponds to TRBD2 (5 bases). CDR3 length: 15 amino acids. V lost 2 bases to trimming and J lost 1 base, with 11 bases between them. Germline CDR1 is MNHEY and CDR2 is SVGAGI. CDR3 DNA sequence: TGTGCCAGCAGTTACCTAGGAGGCTTCCAAGAGACCCAGTACTTC. Translating gives CASSYLGGFQETQYF.

The chain uses TRBV3-1 (or the pseudogene TRBV3-2) and TRBJ2-7; D is unresolved. V dropped 0 bases and J dropped 1 base, with 7 bases sitting between them. CDR1 and CDR2 from the germline V gene are LGHDT and YNNKEL (reference sequence). This CDR3 comprises 14 residues. Here the CDR3 DNA reads TGTGCCAGCAGCCAAGACTTGTATTCCTACGAGCAGTACGTC. It translates to CASSQDLYSYEQYV.

This clone was seen only a few times. V and J are TRBV28 and TRBJ1-2, with D hard to call. This CDR3 is built from 15 residues. Trimming stripped 5 bases from V and 0 bases from J, with 13 bases between. Germline CDR1 MDHEN, CDR2 SYDVKM. CDR3 bases: TGTGCCAGCAGTCCCCGGTTTGCTCCTAACTATGGCTACACCTTC. Its protein product is CASSPRFAPNYGYTF.

The chain employs TRBV6-6 and TRBJ1-6; TRBD1 matches at 9 bases. J lost 9 bases, V lost 8 bases, and 17 bases had no gene match. The CDR3 consists of 17 residues. CDR1 is MNHNY and CDR2 is SVGAGI in the germline V gene (reference sequence). The CDR3 nucleotides read TGTGCCAGCCGTCCGGGACAGGGAGTTATGCTGAGTTCACCCCTCCACTTT. Translation gives CASRPGQGVMLSSPLHF.

V is TRBV4-3 and J is TRBJ1-1, with TRBD1 as a possible D gene (5 bases). V gave up 1 base and J gave up 1 base, with 19 bases separating them. CDR1 LGHNA and CDR2 YSLEER come from the germline V gene. The CDR3 is 18 residues long. The CDR3 region is CASSQGPTDRTSNTEAFF. CDR3 coding DNA: TGCGCCAGCAGCCAAGGTCCGACTGACCGGACATCGAACACTGAAGCTTTCTTT.

The V call is TRBV18, the J call TRBJ2-6; D may be TRBD1 (6 bases). This CDR3 contains 17 residues. In germline, CDR1 is KGHSH, CDR2 LQKENI. V was shortened by 6 bases and J by 0 bases, with 15 bases between the two germline ends. The CDR3 nucleotides read TGTGCCAGCTCCTCTACCTCAGGGGACTCTGGGGCCAACGTCCTGACTTTC. Residues: CASSSTSGDSGANVLTF.

As for this clone: Other DNA sequences in this sample translate to the same CDR3. The V gene is TRBV18, the J gene TRBJ1-5; D is undetermined. CDR1 and CDR2 from the germline V gene are KGHSH and LQKENI. Trimming left V 2 bases short and J 4 bases short, with 6 bases between. The CDR3 length is 13 residues. This chain's CDR3 is CASSPGQNQPQHF. The CDR3, as DNA: TGTGCCAGCTCACCAGGGCAGAATCAGCCCCAGCATTTT.

The chain joins TRBV9 to TRBJ2-6, with D perhaps TRBD2 (5 bases). Trimming left V 2 bases short and J 3 bases short, with 9 bases between. This CDR3 is 15 amino acids long. Germline V gene lookup returns CDR1 SGDLS and CDR2 YYNGEE. The CDR3: CASSVDGVGANVLTF. The CDR3 nucleotides are TGTGCCAGCAGCGTGGACGGGGTTGGGGCCAACGTCCTGACTTTC.

The chain joins TRBV12-5 to TRBJ1-5; 8 bases are shared with TRBD1. Trimming at V came to 6 bases and at J to 7 bases, leaving 11 bases not matched to a gene. The germline gives CDR1 LGHNT, CDR2 FRNRAP. This CDR3 is 15 amino acids long. CDR3: CASGRGAGGRQPQHF. CDR3 sequence (DNA): TGTGCTAGTGGCCGAGGTGCAGGGGGCAGACAGCCCCAGCATTTT. Full variable domain (remainder filled in from reference TRBV12-5 and TRBJ1-5): DARVTQTPRHKVTEMGQEVTMRCQPILGHNTVFWYRQTMMQGLELLAYFRNRAPLDDSGMPKDRFSAEMPDATLATLKIQPSEPRDSAVYFCASGRGAGGRQPQHFGDGTRLSIL.

The V and J genes are TRBV4-1 and TRBJ2-7; D is unresolved. V was trimmed by 0 bases and J by 5 bases, leaving 8 bases between them. The CDR3 loop spans 13 amino acids. Germline assignment: CDR1 MGHRA and CDR2 YSYEKL. CDR3 amino acids: CASSQDIRDEQYV. CDR3 in DNA: TGCGCCAGCAGCCAAGATATTAGGGACGAGCAGTACGTC.

The CDR3 nucleotides are TGTGCCAGCAGTTTGGCCGGGTCCGAGCAGTACGTC. Its protein product is CASSLAGSEQYV. The V call is TRBV12-3 or TRBV12-4, the J call TRBJ2-7; D is unclear. The CDR3 totals 12 residues. V dropped 3 bases and J dropped 6 bases, with 9 bases sitting between them.

The chain couples TRBV29-1 to TRBJ1-4; the D is unclear. In germline, CDR1 is SQVTM, CDR2 ANQGSEA. V dropped 4 bases and J dropped 8 bases, with 17 bases sitting between them. CDR3 length: 14 residues. Written as DNA, the CDR3 is TGCAGCGTTGGTGACACCTCCCGGGGAGAAAAACTGTTTTTT. This encodes CSVGDTSRGEKLFF.